Described below is a single T cell receptor (beta chain) sequence and its context. Its antigen is currently unknown. This record belongs to a study of shared clonotypes between healthy human individuals. Study at large: The donors, two women and three men, were aged 18 to 49.

Only in-frame clones appear in the TCRdb table, and some are missing; sequencing was by immunoSEQ multiplex PCR. The data show some 790,000 clones, approximately 72% seen once. HIV-negative, healthy adults without recent acute infections or vaccinations were the donors. This CDR3 region has 14 residues. After removal of 3 bases from V and 8 bases from J, the junction contained 7 bases not matched to a gene. Germline CDR1 SGDLS, CDR2 YYNGEE. Whole-study results and caveats: Sharing across four donors was seen in 4% to 6.5% of naive CD4 clonotypes.

This chain uses TRBV9 with TRBJ2-2, with 7 bases aligning to TRBD1. The sequenced sample consisted of memory CD4+ T cells sorted from blood. Subset described: CD45RA-negative fraction. This sequence was found in a woman in her thirties in good health. The CDR3 nucleotides are TGTGCCAGCAGCGGTAACAGGGGATTTGGGGAGCTGTTTTTT. Translating gives CASSGNRGFGELFF. The entire variable domain, with the rest obtained from reference TRBV9 and TRBJ2-2, is as follows: DSGVTQTPKHLITATGQRVTLRCSPRSGDLSVYWYQQSLDQGLQFLIQYYNGEERAKGNILERFSAQQFPDLHSELNLSSLELGDSALYFCASSGNRGFGELFFGEGSRLTVL.